This T cell receptor (beta chain) stems from a study of T cells after yellow fever vaccination (dated by TCRdb to the late 2010s). About the investigation overall: The SMART-Seq v4 Ultra Low Input RNA kit was used to prepare libraries from fractions with low cell numbers. Bulk TCR alpha and beta repertoires were sequenced longitudinally to track T-cell clones before and after primary and booster YFV17D yellow fever vaccination. Two healthy male donors, one aged 18 to 30 and one aged 30 to 40 years, were included in the cohort. Blood was collected at multiple timepoints before and after primary and secondary immunization, and bulk PBMC replicates and cell subsets were isolated. The paper as a whole reports these results and caveats: A small fraction of clonotypes appeared in both the CD4 and CD8 compartments, likely as a result of convergent recombination. Only a couple of donors were included in the study, so the extent to which the findings can be generalized is limited. After the booster, most of the clones that had expanded following primary vaccination were detected again (96% of CD4 and 80% to 90% of CD8), which suggests that memory was broadly maintained. Because abundant contaminating clonotypes from the bulk population could be contained in FACS-sorted repertoires, computational filtering was required. The secondary T-cell response was weaker than the primary response but faster, peaking on day 5 instead of day 15.

This clonotype was seen at least ten times. The antigen this receptor binds is unknown. Qualities for individual bases were not recorded, and no much larger clone is one base off. In light of the paper, this sample's treatment or condition label describes: live attenuated yellow fever vaccine strain. At each blood-draw timepoint, two biological replicates of bulk PBMCs were collected. PBMCs were isolated from peripheral blood using a standard Ficoll-Paque protocol. TriZol was used to extract RNA from bulk PBMCs, CD4 and CD8 fractions, and dextramer-positive and dextramer-negative fractions. The germline V and J ends show losses of 2 bases and 5 bases respectively, and no gene match explains 15 bases of the junction. From cysteine to phenylalanine, the CDR3 is 18 amino acids long. Left in the record is the CDR3 DNA by itself, 54 bases read in frame from the first base. CDR1 and CDR2 (KGHDR, SFDVKD) derive from the germline V gene.

Sequenced on an Illumina NovaSeq 6000. TCR cDNA was synthesized by 5'RACE template switching, which introduced a universal primer site and unique molecular identifiers. Priming for cDNA synthesis came from both the TCR alpha and TCR beta constant segments. Libraries were amplified in two PCR steps, with sample barcodes and sequencing adapters added in the second step. Sequencing of libraries was performed on Illumina HiSeq 2500 (2x100 bp) or NovaSeq (2x150 bp). The study's own analysis went as follows. Demultiplexing of reads and collapsing into UMI consensus sequences were performed with MIGEC, and V(D)J alignment was carried out with MiXCR. Vaccine-responding clonotypes were defined with edgeR using replicate PBMC samples, requiring FDR below 0.01 and a log2 fold change above 5 up to day 15. CD4 or CD8 identity was assigned to each bulk clonotype according to whether the clonotype was present at higher abundance in the sequenced CD4 repertoire or the sequenced CD8 repertoire. The raw public reads went through TCRdb reprocessing: fastp at Q25, MiXCR clone calling, in-frame beta chains kept. Every distinct CDR3 protein forms one entry, paired with its most common genes and DNA. TCRdb, not the original authors, processed these V and J calls. The sample yields approximately 250,000 distinct CDR3 sequences; roughly 4% were counted once. The leading ten clones occupy 15% to 20% of the sample.

This sample comprised PBMCs, obtained 15 days after the yellow fever booster vaccination. This sequence was found in a man aged 18-30 years who received the YFV17D yellow fever vaccine. The sequence joins TRBV24-1 to TRBJ1-1, with 8 middle bases fitting TRBD1. The sequenced DNA: TGTGCCACCAGTGATTCTCGGCTCGGACAGGGAGGTACGACTGAAGCTTTCTTT. This is translated as CATSDSRLGQGGTTEAFF.